The 11 T cell receptor beta chains reported below all come from one sample, sequenced in a study of control samples from healthy donors and cancer patients. TCRdb's copy holds only in-frame clones and misses some; the assay was immunoSEQ multiplex PCR. Counted here are around 96,000 clones, about 92% occurring once; the ten biggest clones make up about 8.8%. Sequencing was done on a sample of blood. Receptor source: a man aged 18-30 years in good health.

On this clone itself: Other DNA sequences from this sample encode an identical CDR3 as well. V and J are TRBV14 and TRBJ1-2; D is ambiguous. Germline-derived CDR1 and CDR2 are SGHDN and FVKESK. V lost 0 bases and J lost 8, with 22 bases in between. The CDR3 extends over 17 amino acids. CDR3 nucleotide sequence: TGTGCCAGCAGCCAAGATCTCCGAGGTGTCAGAGGAGGGGGCTACACCTTC. It translates to CASSQDLRGVRGGGYTF.

This rearrangement joins TRBV27 to TRBJ1-1, with unresolved D. Germline V gives CDR1 MNHEY, CDR2 SMNVEV (reference sequence). Between the trimmed V and J ends, which lost 5 bases and 3 bases, there was a span of 13 bases. The CDR3 runs 14 residues. CDR3 sequence (DNA): TGTGCCAGCAGTCCCAGGCCCCGGGACACTGAAGCTTTCTTT. Residues: CASSPRPRDTEAFF.

V and J are TRBV21-1 and TRBJ1-5. TRBV21-1 is described as a pseudogene. The CDR3 loop spans 15 amino acids. In DNA, the CDR3 is TGTGCCAGCAGCAGCCCTTTGGCGGGCGATCAGCCCCAGCATTTT. Residues: CASSSPLAGDQPQHF.

This sequence joins TRBV7-8 and TRBJ1-2; TRBD1 is a possible D gene (5 bases). Germline lookup yields CDR1 SGHVS and CDR2 FQNEAQ. V was clipped by 1 base and J by 4 bases, with 16 bases between them. The CDR3 sequence is 16 residues long. CDR3 bases: TGTGCCAGCAGCTTAGGCAGGGAACCGCCACTCTATGGCTACACCTTC. Translated, it gives CASSLGREPPLYGYTF.

The chain combines TRBV27 with TRBJ1-5; 7 bases align to TRBD1. CDR1 is MNHEY, CDR2 SMNVEV, per germline (reference sequence). Trimming cost V 6 bases and J 7 bases; bases outside gene matches: 12. The CDR3 is made up of 15 amino acids. The CDR3 bases are TGTGCCAGCAGAATAGGGACAGCCCGAGGGCAGCCCCAGCATTTT. It encodes CASRIGTARGQPQHF.

The chain has TRBV6-1 and TRBJ1-2, with D perhaps matching TRBD1 (6 bases). CDR3 length: 14 amino acids. V gave up 2 bases and J gave up 6 bases, with 13 bases separating them. The V gene's germline CDR1 is MNHNS and CDR2 SASEGT. The DNA of the CDR3 is TGTGCCAGCAGTGAATATCTTTCAGGGGATGGCTACACCTTC. This translates into CASSEYLSGDGYTF.

This chain joins TRBV4-3 and TRBJ1-5; D is undetermined. Germline V gene data show CDR1 as LGHNA and CDR2 as YSLEER. With 0 bases removed from V and 1 base from J, the gap between germline ends came to 4 bases. This CDR3 has 14 residues. CDR3 DNA sequence: TGCGCCAGCAGCCAAGACAGAAGCAATCAGCCCCAGCATTTT. Its protein product is CASSQDRSNQPQHF.

V and J are TRBV5-1 and TRBJ2-1; the D is unclear. The CDR3 sequence is 15 residues long. In germline, CDR1 is SGHRS, CDR2 YFSETQ. V was cut by 0 bases and J by 6 bases, with 13 bases left in between. The CDR3, as DNA: TGCGCCAGCAGCTTGGCCTCGGAATTTGGCAATGAGCAGTTCTTC. This sequence encodes CASSLASEFGNEQFF.

The chain has TRBV6-4 and TRBJ1-1, with TRBD1 identical over 7 bases. This CDR3 comprises 15 residues. Germline lookup yields CDR1 MRHNA and CDR2 SNTAGT. V lost 5 bases, J lost 4 bases, and 10 bases stayed unmatched. This CDR3 reads CASSPDIGGRTEAFF. CDR3 DNA sequence: TGTGCCAGCAGTCCGGACATAGGGGGCCGCACTGAAGCTTTCTTT.

The J gene is TRBJ2-3, the V gene TRBV12-3 or TRBV12-4; no clear D gene. V lost 7 bases to trimming and J lost 4 bases, with 9 bases between them. The CDR3 contains 12 residues. CDR3 protein: CASTLRADTQYF. CDR3 bases: TGTGCCAGCACCCTACGGGCAGATACGCAGTATTTT.

This clone was observed a single time. This chain joins TRBV19 and TRBJ2-7; D is undetermined. Deletions cut 5 bases from V and 0 bases from J, with 14 bases between. The germline V gene encodes CDR1 LNHDA and CDR2 SQIVND (reference sequence). CDR3 length: 15 residues. Here the CDR3 DNA reads TGTGCCAGTAGTCCCACTTCCTTGAGCTCCTACGAGCAGTACTTC. Translation: CASSPTSLSSYEQYF.